These 12 T cell receptor beta chains were all obtained from the same sample, sequenced in a study of cytomegalovirus exposure and HLA in healthy donors. It was with 60 Vbeta and 13 Jbeta primers that the PCR ran. Method: immunoSEQ multiplex PCR; TCRdb's copy keeps in-frame clones and lacks some. The sample lists 100,000 to 130,000 clones; approximately 81% were seen once. Specimen: PBMCs. All receptors derive from a man aged 25 to 45 in good health and CMV-seronegative.

The chain is built from TRBV5-1 and TRBJ2-5, with D possibly being TRBD1 (5 bases). V lost 2 bases and J 5 bases, leaving 10 bases between the germline ends. This CDR3 is 13 amino acids long. CDR1 SGHRS and CDR2 YFSETQ come from the germline V gene. As DNA, the CDR3 is TGCGCCAGCAGCTTACAGGCAGACGAGACCCAGTACTTC. It yields the protein CASSLQADETQYF.

This sequence joins TRBV7-6 and TRBJ1-1; TRBD1 agrees at 8 bases. This CDR3 contains 16 residues. CDR1 is SGHVS and CDR2 is FNYEAQ in the germline V gene. Germline trimming cut 2 bases from V and 4 bases from J; bases unmatched to any gene: 9. In DNA, the CDR3 is TGTGCCAGCAGCTTAACGGCAGGGGGCTTGGGCACTGAAGCTTTCTTT. Translating it yields CASSLTAGGLGTEAFF. The variable domain in full, with the rest retrieved from reference TRBV7-6 and TRBJ1-1, is GAGVSQSPRYKVTKRGQDVALRCDPISGHVSLYWYRQALGQGPEFLTYFNYEAQQDKSGLPNDRFSAERPEGSISTLTIQRTEQRDSAMYRCASSLTAGGLGTEAFFGQGTRLTVV.

V and J are TRBV27 and TRBJ2-1; D might be TRBD1 (6 bases). Germline V CDR1 and CDR2: MNHEY, SMNVEV (reference sequence). The V end was cut by 5 bases, the J end by 0 bases, with 11 bases between. This CDR3 has 15 amino acids. DNA for the CDR3: TGTGCCAGCAGTATCCAGGGGTTCTCCTACAATGAGCAGTTCTTC. Its translation is CASSIQGFSYNEQFF.

This clone was observed once. V gene TRBV5-1 combines with J gene TRBJ1-2, with 7 bases identical to TRBD1. V shed 3 bases, J shed 4 bases, and the junction held 9 bases outside the gene matches. Germline V gene data show CDR1 as SGHRS and CDR2 as YFSETQ. There are 15 residues in the CDR3. CDR3 nucleotide sequence: TGCGCCAGCAGCTCGGGACAGAAACTTACCTATGGCTACACCTTC. Translating it yields CASSSGQKLTYGYTF.

V is TRBV7-9 and J is TRBJ2-3; the D gene is possibly TRBD2 (6 bases). Germline V lookup: CDR1 SEHNR, CDR2 FQNEAQ (reference sequence). V was clipped by 7 bases and J by 2 bases, with 13 bases between them. The CDR3 sequence is 14 residues long. The DNA for the CDR3 is TGTGCCAGCATCCGAGCGGGTATCACAGATACGCAGTATTTT. It specifies CASIRAGITDTQYF.

The chain couples TRBV7-8 to TRBJ2-7; tentatively, D is TRBD2 (5 bases). CDR1 SGHVS and CDR2 FQNEAQ come from the germline V gene. The CDR3 is 14 amino acids. V was cut by 2 bases and J by 3 bases, with 11 bases left in between. The CDR3 here is CASSLRETFYEQYF. The CDR3 nucleotides are TGTGCCAGCAGCTTAAGGGAGACGTTCTACGAGCAGTACTTC.

The CDR3 DNA is TGTGCCAGCACCTCAACGAAGACAGGCTCTAGTGGCTACACCTTC. Translating gives CASTSTKTGSSGYTF. This sequence joins TRBV6-5 and TRBJ1-2, with a possible D match to TRBD1 (6 bases). The CDR3 is 15 amino acids. Trimming removed 7 bases at V and 7 bases at J, with 22 bases between. Germline CDR1 is MNHEY and CDR2 is SVGAGI.

The J gene is TRBJ1-1, the V gene TRBV6-1, with D perhaps TRBD1 (5 bases). V lost 2 bases, J lost 4 bases, and 14 bases lay in between. CDR1 MNHNS and CDR2 SASEGT come from the germline V gene. The CDR3 is made up of 15 amino acids. The CDR3 DNA follows: TGTGCCAGCAGTGAACTCTATGGGGGAGGCACTGAAGCTTTCTTT. This gives the protein CASSELYGGGTEAFF.

The chain is built from TRBV4-1 and TRBJ2-3, with 10 bases lining up with TRBD2. The germline V gene encodes CDR1 MGHRA and CDR2 YSYEKL. Trimming removed 0 bases from V and 2 bases from J; junction bases left unmatched: 5. This CDR3 is built from 17 residues. This CDR3 is CASSQDPLAGATDTQYF. CDR3 sequence (DNA): TGCGCCAGCAGCCAAGATCCGCTAGCGGGGGCCACAGATACGCAGTATTTT.

J is TRBJ2-5 and V is TRBV5-6; 7 bases are a match to TRBD2. Losses at the gene ends were 4 bases for V and 5 bases for J; bases not matched to a gene: 8. The germline CDR1 and CDR2 sequences are SGHDT and YYEEEE. The CDR3 has 14 residues. The CDR3 nucleotides read TGTGCCAGCAGCCCGCGACTAGCTGGCGAGACCCAGTACTTC. It is translated as CASSPRLAGETQYF.

J is TRBJ2-7 and V is TRBV18; a weak D match, TRBD2 (6 bases). The CDR3 consists of 13 residues. The germline V gene encodes CDR1 KGHSH and CDR2 LQKENI. Trimming stripped 2 bases from V and 4 bases from J, with 9 bases between. DNA of the CDR3: TGTGCCAGCTCACCAGCAGGGAGGTACGAGCAGTACTTC. It encodes CASSPAGRYEQYF.

The chain employs TRBV28 and TRBJ1-6, with D hard to call. Germline V lookup: CDR1 MDHEN, CDR2 SYDVKM. The V end lost 6 bases, the J end lost 8 bases, and 14 bases lay between the germline ends. This CDR3 has 14 amino acids. CDR3 sequence reads: CASSRDGSHSPLHF. The DNA of the CDR3 is TGTGCCAGCAGCCGAGACGGGTCTCATTCACCCCTCCACTTT.